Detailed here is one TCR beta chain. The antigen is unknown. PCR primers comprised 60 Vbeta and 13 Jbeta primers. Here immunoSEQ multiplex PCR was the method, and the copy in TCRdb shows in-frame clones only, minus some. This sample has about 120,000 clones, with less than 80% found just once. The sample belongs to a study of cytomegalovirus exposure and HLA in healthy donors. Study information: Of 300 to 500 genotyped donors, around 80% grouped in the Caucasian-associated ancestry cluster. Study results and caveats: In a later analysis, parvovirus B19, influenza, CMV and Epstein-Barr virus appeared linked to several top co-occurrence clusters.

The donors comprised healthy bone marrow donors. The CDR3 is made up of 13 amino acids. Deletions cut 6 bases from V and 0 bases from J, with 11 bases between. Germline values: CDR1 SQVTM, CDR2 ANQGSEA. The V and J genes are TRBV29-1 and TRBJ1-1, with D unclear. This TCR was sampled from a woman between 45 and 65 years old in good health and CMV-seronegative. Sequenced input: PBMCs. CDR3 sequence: CSVTGSMNTEAFF. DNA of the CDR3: TGCAGCGTAACGGGGAGCATGAACACTGAAGCTTTCTTT.